This TCR beta chain derives from a study of blood T cell repertoires in COVID-19. Overall study context: There were acute and convalescent COVID-19 samples, and they came from the United States, Italy and Spain. Nucleic acid was either cDNA or gDNA, and it came from T cells, B-cell-depleted T cells, or PBMCs.

CDR1 and CDR2 from the germline V gene are LGHNA and YNFKEQ. The CDR3 covers 15 residues. V dropped 4 bases and J dropped 7; count of bases not matched to a gene: 7. Authors' methods: Counts of nucleated cells, estimated from reference gene primer amplification, were obtained. Measured with immunoSEQ multiplex PCR; TCRdb has only the in-frame clones, and not every one. V and J calls and clone size come straight from that table; D and trimming were deduced from the DNA. This table has about 260,000 clones, approximately 82% appearing once. The sequence derives from a woman older than 75 with acute or convalescent COVID-19. The sequencing input was peripheral blood. The chain recombines TRBV4-2 with TRBJ2-1; TRBD1 aligns across 10 bases. Written as DNA, the CDR3 is TGTGCCAGCAGCCTGCCGGGACAGGGGATTAATGAGCAGTTCTTC. This gives the protein CASSLPGQGINEQFF.